The present T cell receptor (beta chain) was sequenced within a study of cytomegalovirus exposure and HLA in healthy donors. Study-wide points: Prior analysis indicated that the majority of TCR beta V segments exhibited productivity approximately 90% or approximately 30% of the time.

PCR used 60 Vbeta primers and 13 Jbeta primers. Measured with immunoSEQ multiplex PCR; TCRdb has only the in-frame clones, and not every one. This table has 150,000 to 200,000 clones, about four fifths appearing once. Comment on this clone: Its antigen is unknown.

The CDR3 has 17 amino acids. Per germline, CDR1 SGHVS and CDR2 FQNEAQ. Trimming took 5 bases from V and 4 from J; bases not matched to a gene: 14. Sequencing was done on a sample of PBMCs. This TCR derives from a woman aged 40 to 49 in good health and CMV-seronegative. The chain recombines TRBV7-8 with TRBJ2-1; 7 bases match TRBD2. This CDR3 is CASSPGTSSGPYNEQFF. CDR3 DNA: TGTGCCAGCAGCCCAGGGACTTCTAGCGGCCCTTACAATGAGCAGTTCTTC.